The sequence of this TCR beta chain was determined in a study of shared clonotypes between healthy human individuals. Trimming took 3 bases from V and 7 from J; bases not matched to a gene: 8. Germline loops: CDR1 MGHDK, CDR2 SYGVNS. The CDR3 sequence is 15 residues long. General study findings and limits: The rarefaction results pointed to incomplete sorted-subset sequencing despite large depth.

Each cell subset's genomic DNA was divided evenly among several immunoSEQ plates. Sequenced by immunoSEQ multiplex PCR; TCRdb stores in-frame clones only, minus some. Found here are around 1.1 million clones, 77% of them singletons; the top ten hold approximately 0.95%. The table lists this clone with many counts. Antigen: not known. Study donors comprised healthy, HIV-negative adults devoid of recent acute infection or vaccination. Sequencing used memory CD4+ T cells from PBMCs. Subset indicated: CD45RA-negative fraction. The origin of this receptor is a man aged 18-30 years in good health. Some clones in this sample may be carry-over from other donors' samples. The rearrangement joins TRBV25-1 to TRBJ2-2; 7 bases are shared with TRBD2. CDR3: CASSEGGERSGELFF. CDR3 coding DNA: TGTGCCAGCAGTGAGGGAGGGGAGCGTAGCGGGGAGCTGTTTTTT.